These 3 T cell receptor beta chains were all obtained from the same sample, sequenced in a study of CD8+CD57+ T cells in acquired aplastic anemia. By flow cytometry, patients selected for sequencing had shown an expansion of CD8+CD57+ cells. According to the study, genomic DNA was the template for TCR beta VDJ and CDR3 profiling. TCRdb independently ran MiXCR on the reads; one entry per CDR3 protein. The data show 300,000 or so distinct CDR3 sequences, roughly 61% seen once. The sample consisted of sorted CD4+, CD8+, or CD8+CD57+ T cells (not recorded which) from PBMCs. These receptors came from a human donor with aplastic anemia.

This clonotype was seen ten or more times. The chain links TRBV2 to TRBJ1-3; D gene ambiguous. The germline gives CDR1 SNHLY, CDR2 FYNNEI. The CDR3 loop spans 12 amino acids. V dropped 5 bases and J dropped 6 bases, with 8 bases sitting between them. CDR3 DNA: TGTGCCAGCAGTCGCCAGGAAAACACCATATATTTT. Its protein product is CASSRQENTIYF.

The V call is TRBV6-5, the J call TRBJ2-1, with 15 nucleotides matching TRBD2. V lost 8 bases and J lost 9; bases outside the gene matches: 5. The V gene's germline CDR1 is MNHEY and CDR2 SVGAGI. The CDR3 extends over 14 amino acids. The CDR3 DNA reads TGTGCCAGCGGATTGGGACTAGCGGGAGGTGAGCAGTTCTTC. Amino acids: CASGLGLAGGEQFF.

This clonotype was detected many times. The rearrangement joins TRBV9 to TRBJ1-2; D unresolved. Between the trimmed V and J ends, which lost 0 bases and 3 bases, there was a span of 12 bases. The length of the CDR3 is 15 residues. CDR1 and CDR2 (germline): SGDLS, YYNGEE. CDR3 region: CASSVGGGQDYGYTF. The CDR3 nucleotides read TGTGCCAGCAGCGTAGGGGGAGGGCAGGACTATGGCTACACCTTC.